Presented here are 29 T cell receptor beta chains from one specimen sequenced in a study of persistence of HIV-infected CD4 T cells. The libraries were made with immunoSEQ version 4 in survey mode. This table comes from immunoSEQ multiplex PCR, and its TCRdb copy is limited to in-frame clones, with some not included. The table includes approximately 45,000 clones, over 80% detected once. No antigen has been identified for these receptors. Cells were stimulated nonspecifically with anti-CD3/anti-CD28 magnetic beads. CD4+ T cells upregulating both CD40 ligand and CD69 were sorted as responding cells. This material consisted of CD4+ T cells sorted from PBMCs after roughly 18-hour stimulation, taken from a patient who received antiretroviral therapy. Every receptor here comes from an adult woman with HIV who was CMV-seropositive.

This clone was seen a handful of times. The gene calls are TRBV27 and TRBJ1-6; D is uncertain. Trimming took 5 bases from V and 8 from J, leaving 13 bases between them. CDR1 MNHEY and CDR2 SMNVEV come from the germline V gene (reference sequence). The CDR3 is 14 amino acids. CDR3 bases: TGTGCCAGCAGTATCAAGCCATGGGATTCACCCCTCCACTTT. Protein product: CASSIKPWDSPLHF.

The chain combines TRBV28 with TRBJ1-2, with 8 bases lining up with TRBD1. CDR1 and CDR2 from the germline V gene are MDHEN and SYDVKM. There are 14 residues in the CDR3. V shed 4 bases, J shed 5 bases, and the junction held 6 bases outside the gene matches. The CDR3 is CASSSPTGAYGYTF. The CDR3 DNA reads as TGTGCCAGCAGTTCGCCGACAGGGGCGTATGGCTACACCTTC.

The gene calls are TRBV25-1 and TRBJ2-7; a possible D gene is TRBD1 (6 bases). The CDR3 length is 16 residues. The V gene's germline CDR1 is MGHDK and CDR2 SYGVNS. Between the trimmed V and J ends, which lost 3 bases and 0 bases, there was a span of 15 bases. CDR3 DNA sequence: TGTGCCAGCAGTGACTCGACCAGGGGACGCTCCTACGAGCAGTACTTC. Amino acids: CASSDSTRGRSYEQYF.

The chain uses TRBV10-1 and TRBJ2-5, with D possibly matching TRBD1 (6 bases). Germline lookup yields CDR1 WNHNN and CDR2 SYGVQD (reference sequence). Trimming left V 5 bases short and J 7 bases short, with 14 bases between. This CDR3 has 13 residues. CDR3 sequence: CASSTGTTGTQYF. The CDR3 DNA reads TGCGCCAGCAGTACCGGGACAACAGGGACCCAGTACTTC.

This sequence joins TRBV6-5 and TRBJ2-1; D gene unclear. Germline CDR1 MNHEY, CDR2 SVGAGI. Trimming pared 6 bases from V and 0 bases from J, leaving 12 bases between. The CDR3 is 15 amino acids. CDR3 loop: CASSLDRSSYNEQFF. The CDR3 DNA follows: TGTGCCAGCAGCCTAGACCGAAGCTCCTACAATGAGCAGTTCTTC.

CDR3: CASSLSGQGGYGYTF. The CDR3 bases are TGTGCCAGCAGCTTGTCGGGACAGGGGGGCTATGGCTACACCTTC. The chain couples TRBV5-8 to TRBJ1-2, with TRBD1 matching 11 bases. The CDR3 has 15 amino acids. Germline V CDR1 and CDR2: SGHTS, YDEGEE. The V segment lost 1 base and the J segment 4 bases; nucleotides outside the gene matches: 3.

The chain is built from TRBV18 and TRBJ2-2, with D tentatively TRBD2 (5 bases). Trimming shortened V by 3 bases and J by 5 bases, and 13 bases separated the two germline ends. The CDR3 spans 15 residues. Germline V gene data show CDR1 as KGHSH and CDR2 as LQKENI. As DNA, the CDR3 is TGTGCCAGCTCACCCTCGATAGGGAGAACCGGGGAGCTGTTTTTT. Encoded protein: CASSPSIGRTGELFF.

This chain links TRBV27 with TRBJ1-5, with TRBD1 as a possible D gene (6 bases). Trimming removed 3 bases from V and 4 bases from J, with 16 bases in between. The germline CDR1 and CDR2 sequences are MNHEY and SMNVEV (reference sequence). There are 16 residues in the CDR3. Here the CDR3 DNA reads TGTGCCAGCAGTTTTTCGGGGGCTAGGAGAAATCAGCCCCAGCATTTT. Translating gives CASSFSGARRNQPQHF.

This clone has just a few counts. CDR3 loop: CASKGQSPLHF. The CDR3 coding sequence is TGTGCCAGCAAGGGCCAATCACCCCTCCACTTT. The rearrangement uses TRBV6-5 and TRBJ1-6; no clear D gene. The CDR3 has 11 residues. CDR1 is MNHEY, CDR2 SVGAGI, per germline. V was pared by 7 bases and J by 10 bases, with 8 bases between.

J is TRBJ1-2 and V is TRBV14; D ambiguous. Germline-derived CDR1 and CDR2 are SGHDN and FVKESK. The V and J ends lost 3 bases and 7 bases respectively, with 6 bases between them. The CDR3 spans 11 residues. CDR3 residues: CASSQGCGYTF. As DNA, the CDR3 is TGTGCCAGCAGCCAGGGATGTGGCTACACCTTC.

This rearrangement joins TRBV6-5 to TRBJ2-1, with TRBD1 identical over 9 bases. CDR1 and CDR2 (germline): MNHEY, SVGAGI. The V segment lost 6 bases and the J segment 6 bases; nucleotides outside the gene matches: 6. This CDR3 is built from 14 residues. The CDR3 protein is CASRRTGVPNEQFF. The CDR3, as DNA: TGTGCCAGCAGGAGGACAGGGGTGCCCAATGAGCAGTTCTTC.

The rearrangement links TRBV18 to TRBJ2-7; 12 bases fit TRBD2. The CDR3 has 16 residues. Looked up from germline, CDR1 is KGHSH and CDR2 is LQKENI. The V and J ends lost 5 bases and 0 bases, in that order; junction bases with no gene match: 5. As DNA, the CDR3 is TGTGCCAGCTCAACCAGGACTAGCGGGGACTCCTACGAGCAGTACTTC. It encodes CASSTRTSGDSYEQYF.

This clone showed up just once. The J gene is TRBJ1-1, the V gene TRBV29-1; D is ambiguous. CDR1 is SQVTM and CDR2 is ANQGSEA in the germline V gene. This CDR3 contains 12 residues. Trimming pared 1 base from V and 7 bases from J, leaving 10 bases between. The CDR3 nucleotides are TGCAGCGTTGAAGTAGGTCGGGTTGAAGCTTTCTTT. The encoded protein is CSVEVGRVEAFF. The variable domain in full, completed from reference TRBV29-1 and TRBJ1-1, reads SAVISQKPSRDICQRGTSLTIQCQVDSQVTMMFWYRQQPGQSLTLIATANQGSEATYESGFVIDKFPISRPNLTFSTLTVSNMSPEDSSIYLCSVEVGRVEAFFGQGTRLTVV.

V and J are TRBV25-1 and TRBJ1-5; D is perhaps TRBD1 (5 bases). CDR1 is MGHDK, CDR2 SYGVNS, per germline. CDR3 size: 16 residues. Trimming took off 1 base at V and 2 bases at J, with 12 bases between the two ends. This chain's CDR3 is CASSESGGEGNQPQHF. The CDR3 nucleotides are TGTGCCAGCAGTGAATCGGGGGGGGAGGGCAATCAGCCCCAGCATTTT.

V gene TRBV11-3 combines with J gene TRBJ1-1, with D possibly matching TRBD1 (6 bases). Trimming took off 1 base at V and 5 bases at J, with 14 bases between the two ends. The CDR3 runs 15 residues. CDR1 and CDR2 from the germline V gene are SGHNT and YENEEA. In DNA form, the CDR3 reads TGTGCCAGCAGCTTAGGACAGGCCACGAGGACTGAAGCTTTCTTT. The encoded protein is CASSLGQATRTEAFF.

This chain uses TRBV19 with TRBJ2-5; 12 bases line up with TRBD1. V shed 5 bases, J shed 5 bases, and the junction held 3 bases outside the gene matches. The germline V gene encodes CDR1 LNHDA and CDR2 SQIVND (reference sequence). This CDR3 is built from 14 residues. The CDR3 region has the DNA TGTGCCAGTAGTCCAGGGACAGGGGGCGAGACCCAGTACTTC. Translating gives CASSPGTGGETQYF.

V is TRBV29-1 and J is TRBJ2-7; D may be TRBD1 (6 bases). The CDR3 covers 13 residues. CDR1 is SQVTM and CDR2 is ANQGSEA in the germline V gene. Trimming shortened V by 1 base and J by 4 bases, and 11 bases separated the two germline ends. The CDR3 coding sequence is TGCAGCGTTGAAGGGCAGGGGCGATACGAGCAGTACTTC. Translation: CSVEGQGRYEQYF.

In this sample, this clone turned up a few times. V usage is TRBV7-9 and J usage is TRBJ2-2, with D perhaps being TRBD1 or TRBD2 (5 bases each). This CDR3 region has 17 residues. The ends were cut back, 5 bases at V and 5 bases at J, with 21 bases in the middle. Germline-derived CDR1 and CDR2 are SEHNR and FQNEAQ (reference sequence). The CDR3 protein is CASSRRDLYSRTGELFF. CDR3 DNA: TGTGCCAGCAGCCGTCGGGACCTTTACTCGAGGACCGGGGAGCTGTTTTTT.

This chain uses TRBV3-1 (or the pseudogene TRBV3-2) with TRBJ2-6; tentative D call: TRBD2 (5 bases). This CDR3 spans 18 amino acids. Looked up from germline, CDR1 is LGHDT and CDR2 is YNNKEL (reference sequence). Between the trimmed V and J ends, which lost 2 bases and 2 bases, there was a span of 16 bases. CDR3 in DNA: TGTGCCAGCAGCCAATGGGGAGAAGGAATCGCTGGGGCCAACGTCCTGACTTTC. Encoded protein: CASSQWGEGIAGANVLTF.

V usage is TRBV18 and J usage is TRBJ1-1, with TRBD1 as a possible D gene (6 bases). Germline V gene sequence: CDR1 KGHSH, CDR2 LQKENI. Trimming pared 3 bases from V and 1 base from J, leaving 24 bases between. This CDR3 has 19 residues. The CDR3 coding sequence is TGTGCCAGCTCACCCCAAATGACAGGTCGAACGAGGGGGAACACTGAAGCTTTCTTT. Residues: CASSPQMTGRTRGNTEAFF.

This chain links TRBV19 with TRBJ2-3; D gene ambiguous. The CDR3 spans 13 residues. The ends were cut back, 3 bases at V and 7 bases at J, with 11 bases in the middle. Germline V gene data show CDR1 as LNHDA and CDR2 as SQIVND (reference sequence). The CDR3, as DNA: TGTGCCAGTAGTATCCCCCCCCTCAATACGCAGTATTTT. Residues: CASSIPPLNTQYF.

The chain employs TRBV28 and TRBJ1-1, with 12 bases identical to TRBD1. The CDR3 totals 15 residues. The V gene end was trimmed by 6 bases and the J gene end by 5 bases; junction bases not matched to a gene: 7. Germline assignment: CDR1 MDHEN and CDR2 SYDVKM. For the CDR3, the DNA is TGTGCCAGCAGATGGGACAGGGGGCGCGGAACTGAAGCTTTCTTT. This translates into CASRWDRGRGTEAFF.

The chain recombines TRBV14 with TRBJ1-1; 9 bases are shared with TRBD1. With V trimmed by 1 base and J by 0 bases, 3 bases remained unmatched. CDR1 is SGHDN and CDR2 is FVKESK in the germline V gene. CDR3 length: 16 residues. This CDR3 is CASSQVGQGLNTEAFF. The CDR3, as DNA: TGTGCCAGCAGCCAAGTTGGACAGGGGCTGAACACTGAAGCTTTCTTT. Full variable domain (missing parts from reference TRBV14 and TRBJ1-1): EAGVTQFPSHSVIEKGQTVTLRCDPISGHDNLYWYRRVMGKEIKFLLHFVKESKQDESGMPNNRFLAERTGGTYSTLKVQPAELEDSGVYFCASSQVGQGLNTEAFFGQGTRLTVV.

The CDR3 is CASSSTFGTGNLGNTIYF. The CDR3 DNA sequence: TGTGCCAGCAGCTCCACCTTCGGGACAGGGAATCTCGGAAACACCATATATTTT. The chain is built from TRBV7-2 and TRBJ1-3; 9 nucleotides align to TRBD1. V gave up 4 bases and J gave up 4 bases; unmatched junction bases: 14. The CDR3 length is 18 residues. Germline assignment: CDR1 SGHTA and CDR2 FQGNSA.

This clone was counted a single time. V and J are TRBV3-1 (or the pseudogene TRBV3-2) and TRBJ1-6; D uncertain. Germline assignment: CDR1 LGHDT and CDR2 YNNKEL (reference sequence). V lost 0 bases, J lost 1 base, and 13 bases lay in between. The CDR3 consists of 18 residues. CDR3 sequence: CASSQDPALRSYNSPLHF. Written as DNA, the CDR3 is TGTGCCAGCAGCCAAGATCCTGCTCTTAGGTCCTATAATTCACCCCTCCACTTT.

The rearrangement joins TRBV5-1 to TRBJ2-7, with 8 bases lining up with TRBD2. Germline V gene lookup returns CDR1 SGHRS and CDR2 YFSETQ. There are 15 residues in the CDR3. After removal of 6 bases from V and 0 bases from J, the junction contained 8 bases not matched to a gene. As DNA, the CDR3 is TGCGCCAGCACCTGGGGCGGGGGGTCCTCCTACGAGCAGTACTTC. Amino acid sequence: CASTWGGGSSYEQYF.

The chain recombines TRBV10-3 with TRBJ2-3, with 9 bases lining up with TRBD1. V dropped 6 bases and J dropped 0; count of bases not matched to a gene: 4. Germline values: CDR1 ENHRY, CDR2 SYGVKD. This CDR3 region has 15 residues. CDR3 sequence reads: CAIRMGQGSTDTQYF. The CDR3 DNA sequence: TGTGCCATCAGAATGGGACAGGGCAGCACAGATACGCAGTATTTT.

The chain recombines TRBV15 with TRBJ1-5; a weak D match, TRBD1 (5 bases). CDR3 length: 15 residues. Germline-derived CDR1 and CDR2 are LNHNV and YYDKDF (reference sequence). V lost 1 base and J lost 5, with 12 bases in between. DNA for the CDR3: TGTGCCACCAGCAGAGGGGGCGGGGGATATCAGCCCCAGCATTTT. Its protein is CATSRGGGGYQPQHF.

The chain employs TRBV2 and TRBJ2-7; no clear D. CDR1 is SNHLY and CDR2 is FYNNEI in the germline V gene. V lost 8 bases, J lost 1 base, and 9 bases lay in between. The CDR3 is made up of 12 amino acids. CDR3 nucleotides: TGTGCCAGCCGGAAAGCGTCCTACGAGCAGTACTTC. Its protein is CASRKASYEQYF. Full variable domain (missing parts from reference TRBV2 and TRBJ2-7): EPEVTQTPSHQVTQMGQEVILRCVPISNHLYFYWYRQILGQKVEFLVSFYNNEISEKSEIFDDQFSVERPDGSNFTLKIRSTKLEDSAMYFCASRKASYEQYFGPGTRLTVT.